This TCR beta chain was captured by sequencing in a study of blood T cell repertoires in COVID-19. Study in general: Italy, Spain and the United States were the sources of the convalescent and acute COVID-19 samples. The cDNA or gDNA used as material had been derived from T cells, B-cell-depleted T cells, or PBMCs.

TCRdb keeps only in-frame clones here, not all; method: immunoSEQ multiplex PCR. Here the sample spans 650,000 to 800,000 clones, more than 80% being singletons. The sequenced sample was peripheral blood. This TCR was sampled from a woman younger than 30 with acute or convalescent COVID-19.

CDR3 sequence: CSAQPQGEKLFF. The CDR3 DNA sequence: TGCAGCGCCCAGCCACAGGGAGAAAAACTGTTTTTT. The V and J genes are TRBV29-1 and TRBJ1-4; D is possibly TRBD1 (6 bases). Per germline, CDR1 SQVTM and CDR2 ANQGSEA. The V gene lost 7 bases and the J gene lost 8 bases, with 14 bases spanning the gap. There are 12 residues in the CDR3. Based on the CDR3 plus reference TRBV29-1 and TRBJ1-4, the full variable domain is SAVISQKPSRDICQRGTSLTIQCQVDSQVTMMFWYRQQPGQSLTLIATANQGSEATYESGFVIDKFPISRPNLTFSTLTVSNMSPEDSSIYLCSAQPQGEKLFFGSGTQLSVL.